This TCR beta chain was sequenced during a study of cytomegalovirus exposure and HLA in healthy donors. PCR primers comprised 60 Vbeta and 13 Jbeta primers. Assay used: immunoSEQ multiplex PCR; TCRdb lists only in-frame clones, some missing. The sample records more than 200,000 clones, 65% to 80% being singletons. This TCR came from a man aged 40-49 years in good health and CMV-seronegative. Sequenced sample: PBMCs.

The CDR3 coding sequence is TGTGCCAGCCTGAGCGATGGCTACACCTTC. Encoded protein: CASLSDGYTF. The V and J genes are TRBV2 and TRBJ1-2; D gene unclear. This CDR3 has 10 amino acids. Trimming stripped 8 bases from V and 6 bases from J, with 7 bases between. Looked up from germline, CDR1 is SNHLY and CDR2 is FYNNEI.